These 15 T cell receptor beta chains share one sample of origin, sequenced in a study of naive and memory T cell subsets. Study-wide results and limits: Naive repertoires, especially CD8, held a few larger clonotypes, possibly memory cells re-expressing CD45RA.

Antigen specificity for these receptors is unknown. Both TRBC1 and TRBC2 were covered by a beta constant-region primer of two equimolar oligonucleotides. Ligated cDNA was amplified by four rounds of PCR with nested alpha and beta constant-region primers and SP2. TCRdb analysed the UMI-ligation and nested PCR reads with MiXCR anew, one entry per CDR3 protein. The sample contains roughly 100,000 distinct CDR3 sequences, approximately 15% of which appear only once. Sequenced input: naive CD8+ T cells from blood. Every receptor here comes from a human donor in good health.

This sequence joins TRBV7-8 and TRBJ2-5, with D uncertain. The germline V and J ends were trimmed by 1 base and 5 bases, with 8 bases remaining between them. The CDR3 runs 13 residues. The germline V gene encodes CDR1 SGHVS and CDR2 FQNEAQ. The CDR3 region has the DNA TGTGCCAGCAGCTTAGACGTCGGGGAGACCCAGTACTTC. It specifies CASSLDVGETQYF.

The rearrangement links TRBV7-2 to TRBJ2-1; perhaps TRBD1 as D (6 bases). The CDR3 covers 18 residues. Germline V CDR1 and CDR2: SGHTA, FQGNSA. V lost 5 bases to trimming and J lost 8 bases, with 28 bases between them. CDR3 in amino acids: CASSPVSGTSLLSDEQFF. As DNA, the CDR3 is TGTGCCAGCAGCCCAGTATCCGGGACAAGTCTTCTGAGCGATGAGCAGTTCTTC.

This clonotype was observed many times. V gene TRBV5-4 combines with J gene TRBJ1-1; D call uncertain. Trimming took off 2 bases at V and 0 bases at J, with 11 bases between the two ends. Germline V gene lookup returns CDR1 SGHNT and CDR2 YYREEE (reference sequence). The CDR3 totals 15 residues. The CDR3 bases are TGTGCCAGCAGCTTAGGGAGTAACATGAACACTGAAGCTTTCTTT. Translating it yields CASSLGSNMNTEAFF.

This clonotype turned up a few times. The chain employs TRBV28 and TRBJ2-1; D might be TRBD2 (7 bases). Germline V gene data show CDR1 as MDHEN and CDR2 as SYDVKM. This CDR3 has 16 residues. V was clipped by 4 bases and J by 5 bases, with 18 bases between them. CDR3 loop: CASSSGGGGDHNEQFF. In DNA, the CDR3 is TGTGCCAGCAGTTCCGGAGGGGGGGGGGACCACAATGAGCAGTTCTTC.

The chain employs TRBV6-5 and TRBJ2-1, with TRBD1 matching over 11 bases. Germline values: CDR1 MNHEY, CDR2 SVGAGI. This CDR3 contains 15 residues. V shed 6 bases and J 8 bases; nucleotides not matched to a gene: 9. The CDR3 sequence is CASSPRDRGYDEQFF. For the CDR3, the DNA is TGTGCCAGCAGCCCCAGGGACAGGGGGTACGATGAGCAGTTCTTC.

This clonotype was detected only a few times. J is TRBJ1-1 and V is TRBV28; unclear D gene. Germline V gene lookup returns CDR1 MDHEN and CDR2 SYDVKM. The CDR3 contains 13 residues. Trimming shortened V by 2 bases and J by 11 bases, and 15 bases separated the two germline ends. The CDR3: CASSLAATRGAFF. CDR3 coding DNA: TGTGCCAGCAGTTTAGCAGCAACGCGGGGTGCTTTCTTT.

The sample holds a few counts of this clonotype. This chain connects TRBV12-3 or TRBV12-4 to TRBJ1-5; TRBD1 matches 7 bases. This CDR3 spans 16 amino acids. The V gene end was trimmed by 3 bases and the J gene end by 6 bases; junction bases not matched to a gene: 11. For the CDR3, the DNA is TGTGCCAGCAGTTTGGAAGGACAGGTAATCAGTCAGCCCCAGCATTTT. Translation gives CASSLEGQVISQPQHF.

This clonotype was counted at least ten times. The chain carries TRBV19 and TRBJ2-1, with D uncertain. CDR1 and CDR2 (germline): LNHDA, SQIVND (reference sequence). This CDR3 comprises 14 residues. Trimming shortened V by 7 bases and J by 2 bases, and 12 bases separated the two germline ends. CDR3 region: CASTSRPTYNEQFF. As DNA, the CDR3 is TGTGCCAGTACGTCACGGCCCACCTACAATGAGCAGTTCTTC.

In its sample, this clonotype was seen many times. The V and J genes are TRBV19 and TRBJ1-1; D unclear. CDR1 and CDR2 (germline): LNHDA, SQIVND (reference sequence). The CDR3 spans 13 residues. V was clipped by 3 bases and J by 1 base, with 6 bases between them. CDR3 sequence: CASSIGANTEAFF. The CDR3 DNA reads TGTGCCAGTAGTATCGGAGCGAACACTGAAGCTTTCTTT.

This clonotype was counted a few times. The V and J genes are TRBV4-2 and TRBJ1-5; D gene unclear. Germline loops: CDR1 LGHNA, CDR2 YNFKEQ. V lost 1 base, J lost 1 base, and 8 bases lay in between. The CDR3 sequence is 15 residues long. The CDR3 reads CASSQGQGSNQPQHF. In DNA form, the CDR3 reads TGTGCCAGCAGCCAAGGACAAGGCAGCAATCAGCCCCAGCATTTT.

The gene calls are TRBV4-3 and TRBJ2-3; no clear D gene. This CDR3 has 12 amino acids. V gave up 1 base and J gave up 4 bases, with 3 bases separating them. Per germline, CDR1 LGHNA and CDR2 YSLEER. This CDR3 reads CASSQVADTQYF. The CDR3 DNA reads as TGCGCCAGCAGCCAAGTCGCAGATACGCAGTATTTT.

This sequence joins TRBV7-1 and TRBJ2-2; a possible D gene is TRBD2 (6 bases). TRBV7-1 is an ORF for which the function is uncertain. This CDR3 region has 16 residues. Deletions cut 3 bases from V and 1 base from J, with 12 bases between. The CDR3 sequence: CASSSARGGNTGELFF. The CDR3 DNA is TGTGCCAGCAGCTCCGCGAGGGGAGGGAACACCGGGGAGCTGTTTTTT.

V gene TRBV7-2 combines with J gene TRBJ2-1; 9 bases fit TRBD2. The J segment lost 6 bases and the V segment lost 0 bases, leaving 9 bases of the junction unmatched. Germline V lookup: CDR1 SGHTA, CDR2 FQGNSA. CDR3 length: 17 residues. The CDR3 DNA is TGTGCCAGCAGCTTAGCTAGGCGCGGGAGGGCCGTCAATGAGCAGTTCTTC. Its translation is CASSLARRGRAVNEQFF. Variable domain in full (rest from reference TRBV7-2 and TRBJ2-1): GAGVSQSPSNKVTEKGKDVELRCDPISGHTALYWYRQSLGQGLEFLIYFQGNSAPDKSGLPSDRFSAERTGGSVSTLTIQRTQQEDSAVYLCASSLARRGRAVNEQFFGPGTRLTVL.

This clonotype showed up just a few times. V usage is TRBV20-1 and J usage is TRBJ2-7, with no clear D. The CDR3 runs to 12 residues. Trimming removed 6 bases at V and 1 base at J, with 10 bases between. Germline loops: CDR1 DFQATT, CDR2 SNEGSKA (reference sequence). The CDR3 DNA is TGCAGTGCGGGTTCGGAGTCCTACGAGCAGTACTTC. Encoded protein: CSAGSESYEQYF.

This clonotype was detected a few times. The V and J genes are TRBV7-2 and TRBJ1-6; a possible D gene is TRBD1 (6 bases). This CDR3 has 17 residues. V was clipped by 1 base and J by 6 bases, with 16 bases between them. The germline gives CDR1 SGHTA, CDR2 FQGNSA. The CDR3 DNA sequence: TGTGCCAGCAGCTTAGAGTTGTGGGGACAAGTTAATTCACCCCTCCACTTT. Translated, it gives CASSLELWGQVNSPLHF.